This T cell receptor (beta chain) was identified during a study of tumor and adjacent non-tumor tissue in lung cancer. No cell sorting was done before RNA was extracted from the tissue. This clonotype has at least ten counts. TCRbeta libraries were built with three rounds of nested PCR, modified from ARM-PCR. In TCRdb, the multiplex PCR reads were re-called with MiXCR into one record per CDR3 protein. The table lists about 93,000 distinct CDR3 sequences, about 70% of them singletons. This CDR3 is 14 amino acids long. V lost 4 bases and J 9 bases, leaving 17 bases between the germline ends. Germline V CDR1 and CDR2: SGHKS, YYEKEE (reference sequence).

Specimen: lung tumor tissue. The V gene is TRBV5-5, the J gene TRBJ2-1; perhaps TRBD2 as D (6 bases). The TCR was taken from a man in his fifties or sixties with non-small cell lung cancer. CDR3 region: CASSPTRKYGEQFF. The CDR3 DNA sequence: TGTGCCAGCAGCCCGACTAGGAAGTACGGTGAGCAGTTCTTC. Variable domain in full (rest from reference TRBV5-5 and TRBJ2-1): DAGVTQSPTHLIKTRGQQVTLRCSPISGHKSVSWYQQVLGQGPQFIFQYYEKEERGRGNFPDRFSARQFPNYSSELNVNALLLGDSALYLCASSPTRKYGEQFFGPGTRLTVL.